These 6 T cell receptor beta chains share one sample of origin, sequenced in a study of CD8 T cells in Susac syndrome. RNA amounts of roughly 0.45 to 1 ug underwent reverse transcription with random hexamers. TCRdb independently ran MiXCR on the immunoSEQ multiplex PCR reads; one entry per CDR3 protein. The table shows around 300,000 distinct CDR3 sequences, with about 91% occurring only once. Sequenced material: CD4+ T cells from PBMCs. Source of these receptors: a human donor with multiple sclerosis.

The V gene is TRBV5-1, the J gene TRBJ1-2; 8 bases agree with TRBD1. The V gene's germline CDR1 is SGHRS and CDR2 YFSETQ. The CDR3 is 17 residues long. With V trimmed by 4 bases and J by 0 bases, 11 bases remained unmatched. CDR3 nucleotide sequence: TGCGCCAGCAGCCGCACCGGGACAGGTTCTACTAACTATGGCTACACCTTC. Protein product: CASSRTGTGSTNYGYTF.

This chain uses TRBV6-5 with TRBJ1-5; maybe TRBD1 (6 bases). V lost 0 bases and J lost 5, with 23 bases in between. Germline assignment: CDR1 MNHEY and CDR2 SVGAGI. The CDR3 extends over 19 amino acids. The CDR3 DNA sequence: TGTGCCAGCAGTTACTCGAAGGCGCTCCTGGGGGGCGCGGATCAGCCCCAGCATTTT. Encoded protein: CASSYSKALLGGADQPQHF.

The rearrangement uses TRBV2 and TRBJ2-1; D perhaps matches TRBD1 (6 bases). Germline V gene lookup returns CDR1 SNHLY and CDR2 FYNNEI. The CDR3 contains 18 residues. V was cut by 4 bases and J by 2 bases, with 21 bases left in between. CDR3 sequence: CASSAPDSFSITYNEQFF. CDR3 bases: TGTGCCAGCAGTGCTCCGGACAGCTTCTCTATCACCTACAATGAGCAGTTCTTC.

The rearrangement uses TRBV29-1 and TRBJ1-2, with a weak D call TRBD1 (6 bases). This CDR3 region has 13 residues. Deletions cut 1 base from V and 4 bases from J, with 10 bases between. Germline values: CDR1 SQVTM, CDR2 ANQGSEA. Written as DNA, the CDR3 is TGCAGCGTTGAAGCTAGACAGGCCTATGGCTACACCTTC. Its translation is CSVEARQAYGYTF.

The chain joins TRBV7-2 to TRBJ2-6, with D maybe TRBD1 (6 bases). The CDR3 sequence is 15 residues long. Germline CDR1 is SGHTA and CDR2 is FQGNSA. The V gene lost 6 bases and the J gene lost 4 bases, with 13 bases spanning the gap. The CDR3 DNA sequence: TGTGCCAGCAGTTTAACAGGGTCCGGGGCCAACGTCCTGACTTTC. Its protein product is CASSLTGSGANVLTF. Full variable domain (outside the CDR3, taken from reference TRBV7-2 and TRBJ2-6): GAGVSQSPSNKVTEKGKDVELRCDPISGHTALYWYRQSLGQGLEFLIYFQGNSAPDKSGLPSDRFSAERTGGSVSTLTIQRTQQEDSAVYLCASSLTGSGANVLTFGAGSRLTVL.

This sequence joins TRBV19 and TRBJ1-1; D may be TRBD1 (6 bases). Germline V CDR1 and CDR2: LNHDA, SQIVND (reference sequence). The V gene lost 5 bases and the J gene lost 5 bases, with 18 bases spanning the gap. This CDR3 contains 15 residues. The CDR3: CASSPPQGGRTEAFF. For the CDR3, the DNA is TGTGCCAGTAGTCCCCCACAGGGAGGGAGGACTGAAGCTTTCTTT.